This T cell receptor (beta chain) comes out of a study of tumor-infiltrating lymphocytes in primary liver carcinoma. The overall study: Tumor staging was T1-T3 N0M0; sizes spanned roughly 4.2 to 10 cm across.

This clonotype was observed many times. Its antigen is currently unknown. This CDR3 comprises 14 residues. Germline CDR1 and CDR2: SEHNR and FQNEAQ (reference sequence). J was trimmed by 4 bases and V by 1 base; bases with no gene match: 3. Between about 19 and 34 mg of unsorted bulk tissue served as the source from which RNA and DNA were co-extracted. The patients presented with primary liver carcinoma, which was managed through surgical resection. The input was approximately 500 ng total RNA; TCR beta cDNA was made from it with a constant-region primer. Three rounds of nested multiplex PCR with slightly modified ARM-PCR produced TCR beta libraries. Two initial PCR rounds of around 10 cycles each paired TRBV1-TRBV30 forward primers with a C-beta reverse primer. TCRdb ran MiXCR on the multiplex PCR reads and lists one entry per CDR3 protein. The data show more than 70,000 distinct CDR3 sequences, 65% to 80% seen once.

Study-wide results and caveats: Merely about 7-25% of top clones occurred in all five tumor regions. It was tumor-adjacent and tumor-blood pairs that overlapped less than tumor region pairs did.

The rearrangement links TRBV7-9 to TRBJ1-2; TRBD1 matches at 7 bases. Sequencing used liver tumor tissue from sampling region 1. Sample subset: tumor region T1, superior pole. The clonotype originates from a man aged 35 to 55 with primary liver carcinoma and hepatitis B virus infection. CDR3 amino acids: CASSLEAGGYGYTF. The CDR3 coding sequence is TGTGCCAGCAGCTTAGAGGCAGGGGGCTATGGCTACACCTTC.